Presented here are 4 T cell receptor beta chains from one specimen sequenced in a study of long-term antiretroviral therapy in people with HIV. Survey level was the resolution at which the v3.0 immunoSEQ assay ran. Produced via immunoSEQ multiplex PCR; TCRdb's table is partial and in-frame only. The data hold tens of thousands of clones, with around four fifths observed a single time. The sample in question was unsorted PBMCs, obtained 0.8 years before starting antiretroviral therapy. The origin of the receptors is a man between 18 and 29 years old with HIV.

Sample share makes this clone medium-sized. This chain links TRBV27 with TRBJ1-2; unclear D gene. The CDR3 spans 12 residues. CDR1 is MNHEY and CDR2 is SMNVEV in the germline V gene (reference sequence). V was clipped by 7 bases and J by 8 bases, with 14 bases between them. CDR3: CASTAGRAGYTF. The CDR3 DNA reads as TGTGCCAGCACGGCGGGAAGAGCGGGCTACACCTTC.

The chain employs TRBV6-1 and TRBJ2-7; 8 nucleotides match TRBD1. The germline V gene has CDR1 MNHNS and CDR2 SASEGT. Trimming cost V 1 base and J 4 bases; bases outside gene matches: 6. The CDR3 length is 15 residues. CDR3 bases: TGTGCCAGCAGTGAAGGTACAGGGGGGTTTTACGAGCAGTACTTC. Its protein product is CASSEGTGGFYEQYF.

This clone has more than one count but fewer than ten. As DNA, the CDR3 is TGCGCCAGCAGCCAAGAGGACATCGTCACGGTGACCGGGGAGCTGTTTTTT. Encoded protein: CASSQEDIVTVTGELFF. The chain joins TRBV4-3 to TRBJ2-2; tentative D call: TRBD1 (5 bases). The CDR3 has 17 amino acids. V dropped 0 bases and J dropped 5 bases, with 16 bases sitting between them. CDR1 LGHNA and CDR2 YSLEER come from the germline V gene.

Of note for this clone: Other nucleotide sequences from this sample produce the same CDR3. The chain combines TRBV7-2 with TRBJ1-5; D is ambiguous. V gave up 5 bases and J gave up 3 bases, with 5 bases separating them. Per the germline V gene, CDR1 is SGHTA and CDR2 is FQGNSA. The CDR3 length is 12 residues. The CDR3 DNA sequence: TGTGCCAGCAGCCCCTACAATCAGCCCCAGCATTTT. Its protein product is CASSPYNQPQHF.